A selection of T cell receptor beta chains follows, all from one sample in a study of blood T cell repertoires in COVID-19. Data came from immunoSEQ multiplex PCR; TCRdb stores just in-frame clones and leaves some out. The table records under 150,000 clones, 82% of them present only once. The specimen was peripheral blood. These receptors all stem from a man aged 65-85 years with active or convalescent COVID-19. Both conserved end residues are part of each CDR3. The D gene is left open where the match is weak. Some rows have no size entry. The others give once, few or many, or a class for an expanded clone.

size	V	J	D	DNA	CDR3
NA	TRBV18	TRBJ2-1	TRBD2	TGTGCCAGCTCATCGACTAGCGGGAGGGACAATGAGCAGTTCTTC	CASSSTSGRDNEQFF
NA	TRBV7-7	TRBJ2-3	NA	TGTGCTAGCAGCTTGGGCAGGGGAGATACGCAGTATTTT	CASSLGRGDTQYF
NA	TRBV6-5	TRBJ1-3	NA	TGTGCCAGCGACAAGGGAGGGGGAAACACCATATATTTT	CASDKGGGNTIYF
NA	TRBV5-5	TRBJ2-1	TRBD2	TGTGCCAGCAGCCCCAGTCTAGCGGCGTCCTACAATGAGCAGTTCTTC	CASSPSLAASYNEQFF
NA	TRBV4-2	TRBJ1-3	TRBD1	TGTGCCAGCAGCCCCGGGGACAGGAAATACTCTGGAAACACCATATATTTT	CASSPGDRKYSGNTIYF
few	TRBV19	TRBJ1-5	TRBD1	TGTGCCAGTAGGGGCGACAGGGCAGGGCAGCCCCAGCATTTT	CASRGDRAGQPQHF
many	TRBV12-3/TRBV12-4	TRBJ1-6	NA	TGTGCCAGCAGACGACAGTTTAATTCACCCCTCCACTTT	CASRRQFNSPLHF
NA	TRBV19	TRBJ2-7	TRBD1	TGTGCCAGTAGTATTAGATTTGGGACAGTCTACGAGCAGTACTTC	CASSIRFGTVYEQYF
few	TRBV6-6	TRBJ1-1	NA	TGTGCCAGCAGTTACCGGGAATCTGAAGCTTTCTTT	CASSYRESEAFF
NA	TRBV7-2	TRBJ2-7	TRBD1	TGTGCCAGCAGGATCAGCAGGGGGCCCCACGAGCAGTACTTC	CASRISRGPHEQYF
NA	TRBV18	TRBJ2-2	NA	TGTGCCAGCTCACCCTTCGGTGCGGACAGCGCTTCAGCTGAGCTGTTTTTT	CASSPFGADSASAELFF
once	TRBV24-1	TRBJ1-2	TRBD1	TGTGCCACCAGTCCAGGGGGCCGCTATGGCTACACCTTC	CATSPGGRYGYTF
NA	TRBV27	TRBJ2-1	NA	TGTGCCAGCAGGACGCAGGGTTTGCAGTTCTTC	CASRTQGLQFF
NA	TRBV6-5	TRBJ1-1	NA	TGTGCCAGCGCCAGGACACTGAACACTGAAGCTTTCTTT	CASARTLNTEAFF
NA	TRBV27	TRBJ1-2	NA	TGTGCCAGCAGCATAGCATGGGGGGGCCGGGGCTATGGCTACACCTTC	CASSIAWGGRGYGYTF
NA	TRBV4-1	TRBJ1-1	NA	TGCGCCAGCAGCCAAGATACGACGGGGAACACTGAAGCTTTCTTT	CASSQDTTGNTEAFF
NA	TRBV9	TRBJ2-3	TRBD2	TGTGCCAGCAGCGTAGCCAGCGGGGACCACACAGATACGCAGTATTTT	CASSVASGDHTDTQYF
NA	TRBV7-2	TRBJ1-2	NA	TGTGCCAGCAGCTCGGACCAAGGGGAAGATGGCTACACCTTC	CASSSDQGEDGYTF
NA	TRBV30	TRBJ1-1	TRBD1	TGTGCCTGGACGCGACAGGGCCGAGATGGGACTGAAGCTTTCTTT	CAWTRQGRDGTEAFF
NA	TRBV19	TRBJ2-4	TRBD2	TGTGCCAGTAGCCACCAGACTAGCGGGAGTGAAAAAAACATTCAGTACTTC	CASSHQTSGSEKNIQYF
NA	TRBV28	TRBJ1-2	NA	TGTGCCAGCAGTGACGGACAAACTAACTATGGCTACACCTTC	CASSDGQTNYGYTF
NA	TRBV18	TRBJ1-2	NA	TGTGCCAGCTCACCAAACGGGGGGCCACATGGCTACACCTTC	CASSPNGGPHGYTF
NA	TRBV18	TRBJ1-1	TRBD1	TGTGCCAGCTCACAGGGACAGGGGACGAACACTGAAGCTTTCTTT	CASSQGQGTNTEAFF
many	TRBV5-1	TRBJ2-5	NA	TGCGCCAGCAGCTTGGGGGGGCGCGGAGAGACCCAGTACTTC	CASSLGGRGETQYF
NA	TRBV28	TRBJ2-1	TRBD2	TGTGCCAGCACAGAGAGCGGGAGGCACTACAATGAGCAGTTCTTC	CASTESGRHYNEQFF
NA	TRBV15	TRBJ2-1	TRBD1	TGTGCCACCAGCACCGGACAGGTCACCAATGAGCAGTTCTTC	CATSTGQVTNEQFF
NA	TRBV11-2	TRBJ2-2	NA	TGTGCCAGCAGCTTAGGACAGGCAAGAAGGACCGGGGAGCTGTTTTTT	CASSLGQARRTGELFF
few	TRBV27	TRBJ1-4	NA	TGTGCCAGCAGTCCCCACAGGGTTTCCGTCCTGGGAAATGAAAAACTGTTTTTT	CASSPHRVSVLGNEKLFF
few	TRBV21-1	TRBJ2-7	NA	TGTGCCAGCAGCAAAGCTAGAAGTGCCTACGAGCAGTACTTC	CASSKARSAYEQYF
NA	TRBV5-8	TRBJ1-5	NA	TGTGCCAGCAGCCCACGCGCTACGACAGGCGGCAATCAGCCCCAGCATTTT	CASSPRATTGGNQPQHF
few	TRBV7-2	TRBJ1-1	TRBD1	TGTGCCAGCAGCTTAGGACAGGGCACTGAAGCTTTCTTT	CASSLGQGTEAFF
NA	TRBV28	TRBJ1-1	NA	TGTGCCAGCAGTTTCAGGGCTGAAGCTTTCTTT	CASSFRAEAFF
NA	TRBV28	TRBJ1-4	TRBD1	TGTGCCAGCAGTTTCCTCGGACAGGGCCTAAAACTGTTTTTT	CASSFLGQGLKLFF
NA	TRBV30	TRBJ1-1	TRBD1	TGTGCCTGGAGTCCGGACAGGGGCTCGAACACTGAAGCTTTCTTT	CAWSPDRGSNTEAFF
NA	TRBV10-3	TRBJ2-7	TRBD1	TGTGCCATCAGTGGACAGGGCTACGAGCAGTACTTC	CAISGQGYEQYF
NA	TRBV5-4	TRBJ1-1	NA	TGTGCCAGCAACCCCAGGGGCCCGAACACTGAAGCTTTCTTT	CASNPRGPNTEAFF
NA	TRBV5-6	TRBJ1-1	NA	TGTGCCAGCAGCCTCAGAGGGTTGAGCACTGAAGCTTTCTTT	CASSLRGLSTEAFF